The 2 T cell receptor beta chains below all came from one sample that was sequenced in a study of cytomegalovirus exposure and HLA in healthy donors. The data were produced by immunoSEQ multiplex PCR, yet TCRdb's version contains in-frame clones alone and is incomplete. The sample yields approximately 130,000 clones, 80% to 90% seen once. The material sequenced was PBMCs. The receptors were gathered from a woman under 30 in good health and CMV-seronegative.

The chain links TRBV9 to TRBJ1-2; 8 nucleotides align to TRBD1. This CDR3 region has 14 residues. V was clipped by 6 bases and J by 3 bases; unmatched bases: 7. CDR1 is SGDLS and CDR2 is YYNGEE in the germline V gene. The CDR3 sequence is CASTPEDRDYGYTF. The CDR3 bases are TGTGCCAGCACCCCAGAGGACAGGGACTATGGCTACACCTTC.

The genes are TRBV27 and TRBJ2-1, with a tentative D call TRBD2 (6 bases). CDR3 length: 16 residues. Germline V gene sequence: CDR1 MNHEY, CDR2 SMNVEV (reference sequence). V lost 7 bases to trimming and J lost 4 bases, with 20 bases between them. Here the CDR3 reads CASTRQSGTWYNEQFF. CDR3 sequence (DNA): TGTGCCAGCACCCGCCAATCCGGGACTTGGTACAATGAGCAGTTCTTC.